Presented here are 19 T cell receptor beta chains from one specimen sequenced in a study of technical replicates of blood from four donors. TCRdb keeps only in-frame clones here, not all; method: immunoSEQ multiplex PCR. The sample carries tens of thousands of clones, approximately 94% recorded once. Sequenced input: T cells isolated from PBMCs. Every receptor here comes from a human donor in good health.

The chain joins TRBV10-3 to TRBJ2-7, with no clear D. The V gene's germline CDR1 is ENHRY and CDR2 SYGVKD. CDR3 size: 11 residues. Trimming cost V 5 bases and J 3 bases, with 5 bases left between them. The DNA of the CDR3 is TGTGCCATCAGTTCCGTCTACGAGCAGTACTTC. It codes for CAISSVYEQYF.

This CDR3 reads CASSLGLQGAAVAFF. As DNA, the CDR3 is TGTGCCAGCAGCTTGGGATTACAGGGGGCTGCGGTCGCTTTCTTT. The chain recombines TRBV5-4 with TRBJ1-1; 9 nucleotides align to TRBD1. The CDR3 has 15 amino acids. Germline V gene lookup returns CDR1 SGHNT and CDR2 YYREEE (reference sequence). Trimming at V came to 0 bases and at J to 11 bases, leaving 11 bases not matched to a gene. Complete variable domain (other parts from reference TRBV5-4 and TRBJ1-1): ETGVTQSPTHLIKTRGQQVTLRCSSQSGHNTVSWYQQALGQGPQFIFQYYREEENGRGNFPPRFSGLQFPNYSSELNVNALELDDSALYLCASSLGLQGAAVAFFGQGTRLTVV.

This chain joins TRBV2 and TRBJ2-1, with TRBD2 matching over 12 bases. Germline CDR1 SNHLY, CDR2 FYNNEI. This CDR3 region has 16 residues. Trimming cost V 6 bases and J 5 bases; bases outside gene matches: 8. The CDR3 protein is CASRVRLAGDNNEQFF. The CDR3 DNA sequence: TGTGCCAGCAGGGTCCGACTAGCGGGAGATAACAATGAGCAGTTCTTC.

This rearrangement joins TRBV5-4 to TRBJ1-6; no clear D. From germline, CDR1 is SGHNT and CDR2 YYREEE (reference sequence). The CDR3 totals 12 residues. V was clipped by 5 bases and J by 10 bases, with 10 bases between them. The CDR3 sequence: CASSFPRSPLHF. DNA for the CDR3: TGTGCCAGCAGTTTCCCACGGTCACCCCTCCACTTT.

The V gene is TRBV7-3, the J gene TRBJ2-5, with 8 bases aligning to TRBD2. After removal of 6 bases from V and 5 bases from J, the junction contained 5 bases not matched to a gene. This CDR3 has 13 residues. Germline V gene lookup returns CDR1 SGHTA and CDR2 FQGTGA. The DNA for the CDR3 is TGTGCCAGCAGGCCAGCGGGGGCGGAGACCCAGTACTTC. Protein product: CASRPAGAETQYF.

J is TRBJ2-2 and V is TRBV9; possibly TRBD1 for D (6 bases). This CDR3 has 19 residues. CDR1 and CDR2 from the germline V gene are SGDLS and YYNGEE. V was shortened by 6 bases and J by 1 base, with 25 bases between the two germline ends. The CDR3 nucleotides read TGTGCCAGCACCCTAGGGGGAGACTGGGGACGAGAGAACACCGGGGAGCTGTTTTTT. Amino acids: CASTLGGDWGRENTGELFF.

The rearrangement uses TRBV4-2 and TRBJ2-7; 9 positions agree with TRBD1. V lost 0 bases to trimming and J lost 4 bases; unmatched junction nucleotides: 13. Germline V CDR1 and CDR2: LGHNA, YNFKEQ. This CDR3 comprises 18 residues. The CDR3 DNA sequence: TGTGCCAGCAGCCAAGAAGGGGGACAGGGCGGTTTTATTTACGAGCAGTACTTC. It codes for CASSQEGGQGGFIYEQYF.

This chain uses TRBV2 with TRBJ1-2; D gene unclear. The germline V and J ends were trimmed by 4 bases and 1 base, with 4 bases remaining between them. This CDR3 has 12 residues. Germline values: CDR1 SNHLY, CDR2 FYNNEI. CDR3 region: CASSGDNYGYTF. The CDR3 DNA reads as TGTGCCAGCAGTGGAGATAACTATGGCTACACCTTC.

This clone was recorded once. The gene calls are TRBV4-1 and TRBJ1-2; 9 bases match TRBD1. After removal of 4 bases from V and 2 bases from J, the junction contained 2 bases not matched to a gene. CDR1 and CDR2 from the germline V gene are MGHRA and YSYEKL. CDR3 length: 14 residues. CDR3 loop: CASSPDRGNYGYTF. The CDR3 bases are TGCGCCAGCAGCCCGGACAGGGGCAACTATGGCTACACCTTC.

The chain recombines TRBV5-4 with TRBJ2-5; D uncertain. Trimming took 1 base from V and 1 from J, leaving 11 bases between them. The CDR3 runs 15 residues. Germline CDR1 SGHNT, CDR2 YYREEE (reference sequence). The CDR3 sequence is CASSLFRVRQETQYF. The CDR3 coding sequence is TGTGCCAGCAGCTTGTTCCGGGTTCGCCAAGAGACCCAGTACTTC.

This rearrangement joins TRBV7-2 to TRBJ1-2, with 9 bases fitting TRBD1. The CDR3 consists of 16 residues. Germline CDR1 SGHTA, CDR2 FQGNSA. V lost 1 base and J lost 8; bases outside the gene matches: 11. CDR3 nucleotide sequence: TGTGCCAGCAGCTTAGGGGGACAGGGAAGCGCTCGAGGCTACACCTTC. Its translation is CASSLGGQGSARGYTF.

J is TRBJ2-7 and V is TRBV6-6; 12 positions match TRBD2. This CDR3 comprises 15 residues. Germline CDR1 and CDR2: MNHNY and SVGAGI (reference sequence). J was trimmed by 3 bases and V by 7 bases; bases with no gene match: 7. CDR3 DNA sequence: TGTGCCAGCAATCCTAGGGGACTAGCGGGCTACGAGCAGTACTTC. It codes for CASNPRGLAGYEQYF.

This chain uses TRBV10-1 with TRBJ2-7; the match to TRBD2 covers 7 bases. The CDR3 totals 14 residues. V lost 4 bases, J lost 4 bases, and 7 bases stayed unmatched. Germline V CDR1 and CDR2: WNHNN, SYGVQD (reference sequence). CDR3 loop: CASSASGVGYEQYF. CDR3 DNA: TGCGCCAGCAGTGCGAGCGGGGTTGGGTACGAGCAGTACTTC.

The rearrangement uses TRBV5-1 and TRBJ1-5, with D unclear. Trimming took off 2 bases at V and 5 bases at J, with 8 bases between the two ends. The CDR3 length is 13 residues. The V gene's germline CDR1 is SGHRS and CDR2 YFSETQ. CDR3 DNA sequence: TGCGCCAGCAGCTTTGTCCCGGATCAGCCCCAGCATTTT. Its protein product is CASSFVPDQPQHF.

The V gene is TRBV6-1, the J gene TRBJ2-7; a weak D match, TRBD2 (7 bases). V dropped 4 bases and J dropped 3 bases, with 13 bases sitting between them. The CDR3 totals 14 residues. Germline V gene sequence: CDR1 MNHNS, CDR2 SASEGT. The chain's CDR3 is CASSGEGVFYEQYF. The CDR3 DNA reads TGTGCCAGCAGTGGGGAGGGGGTCTTCTACGAGCAGTACTTC.

The rearrangement uses TRBV12-5 and TRBJ1-1; D uncertain. There are 12 residues in the CDR3. Trimming took 1 base from V and 7 from J, leaving 7 bases between them. Germline CDR1 LGHNT, CDR2 FRNRAP. CDR3 nucleotides: TGTGCTAGTGGTTTGGAGGAGGTTGAAGCTTTCTTT. Translating gives CASGLEEVEAFF.

The chain employs TRBV4-1 and TRBJ2-7; D gene uncertain. Germline-derived CDR1 and CDR2 are MGHRA and YSYEKL. This CDR3 has 14 residues. Deletions cut 0 bases from V and 4 bases from J, with 10 bases between. CDR3 nucleotide sequence: TGCGCCAGCAGCCAAGAGCGGTTGGATTACGAGCAGTACTTC. It codes for CASSQERLDYEQYF.

The chain combines TRBV7-2 with TRBJ1-1; D might be TRBD1 (5 bases). Germline V gene lookup returns CDR1 SGHTA and CDR2 FQGNSA. V lost 5 bases and J 5 bases, leaving 15 bases between the germline ends. The CDR3 is made up of 14 amino acids. The CDR3 DNA reads as TGTGCCAGCAGCCTACGACAGCTTACGACTGAAGCTTTCTTT. This translates into CASSLRQLTTEAFF.

The V call is TRBV29-1, the J call TRBJ2-2; 8 nucleotides agree with TRBD2. CDR1 is SQVTM and CDR2 is ANQGSEA in the germline V gene. Trimming cost V 8 bases and J 0 bases; bases outside gene matches: 11. The CDR3 consists of 16 residues. For the CDR3, the DNA is TGCAGCCGCTCGGCGGGAGGATACCCGAACACCGGGGAGCTGTTTTTT. It is translated as CSRSAGGYPNTGELFF.